These T cell receptor beta chains were read from a single sample in a study of post-analysis software for immune sequencing data. One entry per CDR3 protein results from TCRdb running MiXCR on the PCR reads. The sample includes 600,000 to 750,000 distinct CDR3 sequences, roughly three fifths of them seen just once. Source material: blood. The receptors were sampled from a girl aged 2-10 years with multiple sclerosis. Both conserved end residues are part of each CDR3. The order of the fields is V gene, D gene, J gene, CDR3 protein. A D gene is named only where the DNA matches it firmly.

TRBV29-1,-,TRBJ2-3,CSVEVWGGTDTQYF
TRBV20-1,-,TRBJ2-7,CSARTLGPSYEQYF
TRBV7-9,TRBD2,TRBJ2-3,CASSLGRGGLDTQYF
TRBV6-1,TRBD2,TRBJ2-5,CASSPGGLAGFFQETQYF
TRBV4-1,-,TRBJ2-7,CASSHLTGGTAYEQYF
TRBV29-1,TRBD1,TRBJ2-7,CSVGGTVLPHEQYF
TRBV29-1,TRBD2,TRBJ2-1,CSVLRGSAYNEQFF
TRBV4-3,TRBD2,TRBJ2-1,CASSQDLGWLAGEDEQFF
TRBV13,TRBD2,-,CASSLTSGTYNEQYF
TRBV6-2/TRBV6-3,-,TRBJ2-7,CASSRTLSSYEQYF
TRBV6-1,-,TRBJ2-3,CASDNGRRDTQYF
TRBV29-1,TRBD1,TRBJ1-6,CSVSGTDNSPLHF
TRBV7-8,TRBD2,-,CASSLILADEQYF
TRBV2,-,TRBJ1-2,CASSEEGGSYYGYTF
TRBV20-1,TRBD2,TRBJ2-1,CSARRAGGLLNEQFF
TRBV30,-,TRBJ2-7,CASEGRVYEQYF
TRBV9,TRBD1,TRBJ2-1,CASSIQGDGDEQFF
TRBV12-3/TRBV12-4,TRBD2,TRBJ2-5,CASSLWGTREETQYF
TRBV20-1,-,TRBJ2-1,CSARFGRDDEQFF
TRBV19,-,TRBJ2-1,CASSIRTVYNEQFF
TRBV29-1,TRBD2,TRBJ2-3,CSVRLAVGTDTQYF
TRBV20-1,TRBD2,TRBJ2-3,CRAGSTDTQYF
TRBV12-3/TRBV12-4,TRBD1,TRBJ1-5,CASSLATGGNQPQHF
TRBV20-1,TRBD2,TRBJ2-5,CSAHHSRLAGGKETQYF
TRBV12-3/TRBV12-4,-,-,CASGQDPSYEQYF
TRBV20-1,-,TRBJ1-2,CSAYNVARALDGYTF
TRBV10-3,-,TRBJ2-3,CAISKGTDTQYF
TRBV7-9,-,TRBJ1-4,CASSLAPGVIRPWSNEKLFF
TRBV7-9,-,TRBJ2-1,CASSPRDRTPGEQFF
TRBV20-1,TRBD2,-,CSAAGTSDFEQYF
TRBV20-1,-,TRBJ2-7,CSARDVADAGEQYF
TRBV14,-,TRBJ2-1,CASSQDVGPNEQFF
TRBV12-3/TRBV12-4,-,TRBJ1-1,CASSLFGVPEAFF
TRBV21-1,-,TRBJ2-5,CASRPGGTFQETQYF
TRBV20-1,TRBD1,TRBJ1-2,CSASSPDRGTYGYTF
TRBV5-1,TRBD1,TRBJ1-1,CASSLLGQINTEAFF
TRBV7-2,-,TRBJ2-7,CASSLALGSSYEQYF
TRBV20-1,TRBD1,TRBJ2-7,CSASRDRVYEQYF
TRBV29-1,-,TRBJ2-7,CSVGPRRAAYEQYF
TRBV20-1,TRBD2,TRBJ2-4,CSASGGTSGMGKNIQYF
TRBV7-3,-,TRBJ2-6,CASRPGRGDSGANVLTF
TRBV20-1,-,TRBJ1-5,CSANADRSNQPQHF
TRBV5-1,-,TRBJ2-4,CASSGGNTSSLAKNIQYF
TRBV10-3,TRBD1,TRBJ1-1,CAISPTGAYTEAFF
TRBV7-9,-,TRBJ2-1,CASGAASDEQFF
TRBV3-1,-,TRBJ2-1,CASSKATEGQFF
TRBV10-2,-,-,CASSERQTWGKNIQYF
TRBV7-9,TRBD1,TRBJ2-1,CASSFPDRANEQFF
TRBV6-5,TRBD1,TRBJ1-2,CASNPNRGHGYTF
TRBV7-2,-,TRBJ2-7,CASTSRQAYEQYF